These T cell receptor beta chains were read from a single sample in a study of blood T cell repertoires in COVID-19. Data came from immunoSEQ multiplex PCR; TCRdb stores just in-frame clones and leaves some out. The sample includes hundreds of thousands of clones, about 86% of them seen just once. Sequencing input: PBMCs or T cells enriched from blood (not recorded which). Receptors were obtained from a woman aged 40-49 years with acute COVID-19. Each CDR3 is given with its conserved first and last residue. The D gene is left open where the match is weak. The listing skips clone size in some rows; elsewhere it reads once, few, many or a size class.

abundance: -
j_gene: TRBJ1-1
v_gene: TRBV7-2
d_gene: -
CDR3nt: TGTGCCAGCAGCCCAGTGTACACTGAAGCTTTCTTT
CDR3aa: CASSPVYTEAFF

abundance: -
j_gene: TRBJ1-5
v_gene: TRBV28
d_gene: -
CDR3nt: TGTGCCAGCAGAACAGGGAATCAGCCCCAGCATTTT
CDR3aa: CASRTGNQPQHF

abundance: -
j_gene: TRBJ1-5
v_gene: TRBV3-1/TRBV3-2
d_gene: TRBD1
CDR3nt: TGTGCCAGCAGCCAATCGGAGGGACAGGGTCAGCCCCAGCATTTT
CDR3aa: CASSQSEGQGQPQHF

abundance: -
j_gene: TRBJ2-5
v_gene: TRBV19
d_gene: TRBD1
CDR3nt: TGTGCCAGTAGCCCTCTGGGACAGCACTACCAAGAGACCCAGTACTTC
CDR3aa: CASSPLGQHYQETQYF

abundance: -
j_gene: TRBJ2-7
v_gene: TRBV7-2
d_gene: -
CDR3nt: TGTGCCAGCAGCTTAGCGGCCGGGATTGAGTACGAGCAGTACTTC
CDR3aa: CASSLAAGIEYEQYF

abundance: -
j_gene: TRBJ1-1
v_gene: TRBV28
d_gene: TRBD1
CDR3nt: TGTGCCAGCAGAGGGACAGCCAACACTGAAGCTTTCTTT
CDR3aa: CASRGTANTEAFF

abundance: once
j_gene: TRBJ2-1
v_gene: TRBV3-1/TRBV3-2
d_gene: -
CDR3nt: TGTGCCAGCAGCCTACGCGGATACAATGAGCAGTTCTTC
CDR3aa: CASSLRGYNEQFF

abundance: -
j_gene: TRBJ2-7
v_gene: TRBV6-1
d_gene: -
CDR3nt: TGTGCCAGCAGTGAAAGTACAGGGTGGCCCTACGAGCAGTACTTC
CDR3aa: CASSESTGWPYEQYF

abundance: -
j_gene: TRBJ2-1
v_gene: TRBV12-5
d_gene: TRBD1
CDR3nt: TGTGCTAGTGGCGGGACAGGGGGTTACAATGAGCAGTTCTTC
CDR3aa: CASGGTGGYNEQFF

abundance: -
j_gene: TRBJ2-5
v_gene: TRBV10-3
d_gene: TRBD1
CDR3nt: TGTGCCGCCGCAGGCAGGGGGCGCGTCGGCCAAGAGACCCAGTACTTC
CDR3aa: CAAAGRGRVGQETQYF

abundance: -
j_gene: TRBJ2-2
v_gene: TRBV6-5
d_gene: TRBD1
CDR3nt: TGTGCCAGCAGTTCGGACAGGACCCTCAGGGCCGGGGAGCTGTTTTTT
CDR3aa: CASSSDRTLRAGELFF

abundance: -
j_gene: TRBJ2-7
v_gene: TRBV27
d_gene: TRBD2
CDR3nt: TGTGCCAGCAGCCCCAGCGGGGCCTTCTACGAGCAGTACTTC
CDR3aa: CASSPSGAFYEQYF

abundance: few
j_gene: TRBJ2-1
v_gene: TRBV5-4
d_gene: -
CDR3nt: TGTGCCAGCAGCCCACCTGGTCAGGACAATGAGCAGTTCTTC
CDR3aa: CASSPPGQDNEQFF

abundance: -
j_gene: TRBJ2-2
v_gene: TRBV28
d_gene: -
CDR3nt: TGTGCCAGCAGTTTTCTAGGGAGGACCGGGGAGCTGTTTTTT
CDR3aa: CASSFLGRTGELFF

abundance: -
j_gene: TRBJ2-7
v_gene: TRBV11-2
d_gene: -
CDR3nt: TGTGCCAGCAGCTTAAGAACAGGGCACACGTACGAGCAGTACTTC
CDR3aa: CASSLRTGHTYEQYF

abundance: -
j_gene: TRBJ2-7
v_gene: TRBV9
d_gene: TRBD2
CDR3nt: TGTGCCAGCAGCGACTCTAGCGGCTACGAGCAGTACTTC
CDR3aa: CASSDSSGYEQYF

abundance: -
j_gene: TRBJ2-2
v_gene: TRBV5-1
d_gene: -
CDR3nt: TGCGCCAGCAGCTTGGGATTAGAGGAGCTGTTTTTT
CDR3aa: CASSLGLEELFF

abundance: -
j_gene: TRBJ1-5
v_gene: TRBV4-1
d_gene: -
CDR3nt: TGCGCCAGCAGCCAAGCCCATCTAGGCATGGGCAATCAGCCCCAGCATTTT
CDR3aa: CASSQAHLGMGNQPQHF

abundance: -
j_gene: TRBJ2-6
v_gene: TRBV11-2
d_gene: TRBD2
CDR3nt: TGTGCCAGCAGCTCCCTAGCGGGCTCTGGGGCCAACGTCCTGACTTTC
CDR3aa: CASSSLAGSGANVLTF

abundance: many
j_gene: TRBJ1-2
v_gene: TRBV6-2/TRBV6-3
d_gene: -
CDR3nt: TGTGCCAGCAGTTATTCCGAACAGGGAACGCACTATGGCTACACCTTC
CDR3aa: CASSYSEQGTHYGYTF

abundance: -
j_gene: TRBJ2-7
v_gene: TRBV18
d_gene: TRBD2
CDR3nt: TGTGCCAGCTCACCAACAGCGGGAGCCAAGAGCGAGCAGTACTTC
CDR3aa: CASSPTAGAKSEQYF